This TCR beta chain was profiled in a study of radiotherapy plus CTLA-4 blockade in lung cancer. Study context: Objective responses arose in approximately 17% of patients, and 31% experienced disease control.

The CDR3 loop spans 15 amino acids. The germline V gene encodes CDR1 SGHKS and CDR2 YYEKEE (reference sequence). The V end was cut by 4 bases, the J end by 4 bases, with 17 bases between. TCRdb keeps only in-frame clones here, not all; method: immunoSEQ multiplex PCR. This sample has roughly 30,000 clones, with 60% to 80% found just once. With regard to this clone: What it recognizes is unknown.

Study-wide results and limits: Peripheral blood showed expansion of tumor-derived TCR clones after radiotherapy and ipilimumab. Together with interferon-beta, which increased in serum after radiation, early dynamic changes in blood T cell clones were reportedly the best predictors of response.

The TCR sequence derives from a human donor with non-small cell lung cancer who had stable disease on radiotherapy plus ipilimumab. The sequencing used peripheral blood, collected from a patient treated with radiotherapy plus ipilimumab. This chain connects TRBV5-5 to TRBJ1-2; D uncertain. The CDR3 nucleotides read TGTGCCAGCAGCCAATTAGGAACCGCACCCTATGGCTACACCTTC. Translating it yields CASSQLGTAPYGYTF.